The 18 T cell receptor beta chains listed next were all sequenced from one sample in a study of T cell repertoires and HLA-DP antigens. Sequencing was performed with immunoSEQ multiplex PCR; in TCRdb, only in-frame clones are kept and a portion is missing. This sample has roughly 110,000 clones; roughly 92% occur once, and the top ten carry about 0.27%. What these receptors recognize is not known. The sequenced material came from CD4+ T cells from PBMCs. The receptors were sampled from a woman aged 18-29 years in good health and CMV-seronegative.

This CDR3 reads CASSVYDEQFF. CDR3 nucleotide sequence: TGTGCCAGCAGTGTTTACGATGAGCAGTTCTTC. The chain has TRBV6-1 and TRBJ2-1; D uncertain. Germline V gives CDR1 MNHNS, CDR2 SASEGT. V lost 4 bases and J lost 8, with 6 bases in between. CDR3 size: 11 residues.

The chain has TRBV5-1 and TRBJ1-6; D gene ambiguous. Trimming removed 0 bases at V and 0 bases at J, with 10 bases between. CDR3 length: 17 amino acids. Germline CDR1 SGHRS, CDR2 YFSETQ. CDR3 in DNA: TGCGCCAGCAGCTTGGTCCCCGCGGACTCCTATAATTCACCCCTCCACTTT. This gives the protein CASSLVPADSYNSPLHF.

V gene TRBV6-5 combines with J gene TRBJ1-1; D gene unclear. Germline-derived CDR1 and CDR2 are MNHEY and SVGAGI. The CDR3 length is 11 residues. Trimming took off 8 bases at V and 3 bases at J, with 7 bases between the two ends. The CDR3 sequence: CASWLYTEAFF. The CDR3 nucleotides read TGTGCCAGCTGGCTATACACTGAAGCTTTCTTT.

V and J are TRBV7-9 and TRBJ2-3; D not resolved. The V gene lost 7 bases and the J gene lost 2 bases, with 28 bases spanning the gap. CDR3 length equals 19 residues. CDR1 and CDR2 from the germline V gene are SEHNR and FQNEAQ (reference sequence). The CDR3 bases are TGTGCCAGCATAACCCCCGTGGCAGAGTCCTGGATTTTCACAGATACGCAGTATTTT. Amino acid sequence: CASITPVAESWIFTDTQYF.

This chain uses TRBV2 with TRBJ2-7; D might be TRBD1 (6 bases). The CDR3 spans 15 residues. V lost 6 bases, J lost 0 bases, and 15 bases lay in between. Germline CDR1 SNHLY, CDR2 FYNNEI. The CDR3 region is CASSDRYRGSYEQYF. The CDR3, as DNA: TGTGCCAGCAGCGACAGGTATAGGGGCTCCTACGAGCAGTACTTC.

This sequence joins TRBV30 and TRBJ1-1; D is unresolved. CDR3 size: 10 residues. Per the germline V gene, CDR1 is GTSNPN and CDR2 is SVGIG (reference sequence). V was trimmed by 2 bases and J by 11 bases, leaving 9 bases between them. CDR3 DNA sequence: TGTGCCTGGAGTTCGCGCGGTGCTTTCTTT. Translated: CAWSSRGAFF.

This clone was seen a handful of times. The CDR3 nucleotides read TGTGCCACCCACAGGGAGCAGACCTACGAGCAGTACTTC. The encoded protein is CATHREQTYEQYF. The chain joins TRBV2 to TRBJ2-7; a weak D match, TRBD1 (6 bases). In germline, CDR1 is SNHLY, CDR2 FYNNEI. V dropped 10 bases and J dropped 2 bases, with 15 bases sitting between them. The CDR3 is 13 residues long.

This chain joins TRBV25-1 and TRBJ1-1; possibly TRBD1 for D (6 bases). The CDR3 is made up of 14 amino acids. The V gene lost 5 bases and the J gene lost 4 bases, with 14 bases spanning the gap. Per the germline V gene, CDR1 is MGHDK and CDR2 is SYGVNS. CDR3 in DNA: TGTGCCAGCAGTCCCCCGACAGGTGTCACTGAAGCTTTCTTT. Amino acid sequence: CASSPPTGVTEAFF. Full variable domain (rest looked up from reference TRBV25-1 and TRBJ1-1): EADIYQTPRYLVIGTGKKITLECSQTMGHDKMYWYQQDPGMELHLIHYSYGVNSTEKGDLSSESTVSRIRTEHFPLTLESARPSHTSQYLCASSPPTGVTEAFFGQGTRLTVV.

The chain combines TRBV9 with TRBJ1-1, with a tentative D call TRBD1 (5 bases). Germline V gene lookup returns CDR1 SGDLS and CDR2 YYNGEE. CDR3 length equals 15 residues. The germline V and J ends were trimmed by 0 bases and 1 base, with 10 bases remaining between them. CDR3 in amino acids: CASSVGGRANTEAFF. CDR3 DNA: TGTGCCAGCAGCGTAGGTGGCAGGGCGAACACTGAAGCTTTCTTT. Using reference TRBV9 and TRBJ1-1 for the parts outside the CDR3, the full variable domain is DSGVTQTPKHLITATGQRVTLRCSPRSGDLSVYWYQQSLDQGLQFLIQYYNGEERAKGNILERFSAQQFPDLHSELNLSSLELGDSALYFCASSVGGRANTEAFFGQGTRLTVV.

The rearrangement joins TRBV28 to TRBJ2-2; TRBD1 or TRBD2 may be the D gene (6 bases each). V lost 8 bases and J lost 0, with 13 bases in between. CDR1 is MDHEN and CDR2 is SYDVKM in the germline V gene. This CDR3 contains 15 residues. CDR3 nucleotide sequence: TGTGCCAGCGGTAAGGGGGGCGCGAACACCGGGGAGCTGTTTTTT. Translation gives CASGKGGANTGELFF. Combining the CDR3 with reference TRBV28 and TRBJ2-2 gives the whole variable domain DVKVTQSSRYLVKRTGEKVFLECVQDMDHENMFWYRQDPGLGLRLIYFSYDVKMKEKGDIPEGYSVSREKKERFSLILESASTNQTSMYLCASGKGGANTGELFFGEGSRLTVL.

The chain couples TRBV2 to TRBJ1-1, with D perhaps TRBD1 (6 bases). Trimming removed 2 bases at V and 4 bases at J, with 20 bases between. This CDR3 is 17 amino acids long. Per the germline V gene, CDR1 is SNHLY and CDR2 is FYNNEI. The DNA for the CDR3 is TGTGCCAGCAGTGAATGGGGGGGGCGTCCGAAGGGCACTGAAGCTTTCTTT. This translates into CASSEWGGRPKGTEAFF. The full variable domain, completed using reference TRBV2 and TRBJ1-1, is EPEVTQTPSHQVTQMGQEVILRCVPISNHLYFYWYRQILGQKVEFLVSFYNNEISEKSEIFDDQFSVERPDGSNFTLKIRSTKLEDSAMYFCASSEWGGRPKGTEAFFGQGTRLTVV.

The chain uses TRBV6-1 and TRBJ2-3, with a tentative D call TRBD1 (6 bases). V shed 7 bases and J shed 2 bases, with 13 bases lying between them. There are 14 residues in the CDR3. Germline CDR1 and CDR2: MNHNS and SASEGT. The CDR3 region has the DNA TGTGCCAGCATTAGACGGACAGCCACAGATACGCAGTATTTT. Amino acids: CASIRRTATDTQYF.

The chain employs TRBV28 and TRBJ1-5, with D perhaps matching TRBD1 (5 bases). Trimming pared 5 bases from V and 5 bases from J, leaving 22 bases between. Germline CDR1 MDHEN, CDR2 SYDVKM. There are 17 residues in the CDR3. The CDR3 DNA is TGTGCCAGCAGTCTGGGAGCCAGGCGGGGCGGGTATCAGCCCCAGCATTTT. Translating it yields CASSLGARRGGYQPQHF. The whole variable domain, filled in from reference TRBV28 and TRBJ1-5, reads DVKVTQSSRYLVKRTGEKVFLECVQDMDHENMFWYRQDPGLGLRLIYFSYDVKMKEKGDIPEGYSVSREKKERFSLILESASTNQTSMYLCASSLGARRGGYQPQHFGDGTRLSIL.

CDR3 DNA: TGTGCCAGCAGTTCGGTGCTAAACACTGAAGCTTTCTTT. Translated, it gives CASSSVLNTEAFF. The chain links TRBV27 to TRBJ1-1; no definite D call. V was cut by 4 bases and J by 2 bases, with 8 bases left in between. The CDR3 length is 13 residues. CDR1 is MNHEY, CDR2 SMNVEV, per germline (reference sequence).

This clone was counted once. The chain carries TRBV10-2 and TRBJ2-7; TRBD2 is a possible D gene (6 bases). Germline CDR1 is WSHSY and CDR2 is SAAADI. This CDR3 region has 15 residues. With 3 bases removed from V and 3 bases from J, the gap between germline ends came to 15 bases. CDR3 amino acids: CASSDALGRGYEQYF. DNA for the CDR3: TGCGCCAGCAGTGACGCTTTAGGGCGGGGCTACGAGCAGTACTTC.

The chain is built from TRBV15 and TRBJ2-7, with 10 bases aligning to TRBD1. V shed 7 bases, J shed 5 bases, and the junction held 8 bases outside the gene matches. The CDR3 has 14 residues. Germline assignment: CDR1 LNHNV and CDR2 YYDKDF (reference sequence). The DNA for the CDR3 is TGTGCCACCAACCCTGGGACAGGGGTCCACGAGCAGTACTTC. This sequence encodes CATNPGTGVHEQYF.

V gene TRBV4-1 combines with J gene TRBJ2-4; TRBD1 aligns across 10 bases. CDR1 is MGHRA, CDR2 YSYEKL, per germline. The trim removed 4 bases at V and 1 base at J, leaving 7 bases unmatched. The CDR3 consists of 17 residues. The CDR3 loop reads CASSLLRQGAAKNIQYF. The CDR3 DNA follows: TGCGCCAGCAGCCTTCTAAGACAGGGGGCGGCCAAAAACATTCAGTACTTC.

This chain links TRBV28 with TRBJ1-5, with D uncertain. This CDR3 comprises 16 residues. Trimming pared 2 bases from V and 0 bases from J, leaving 11 bases between. Germline V CDR1 and CDR2: MDHEN, SYDVKM. The CDR3 loop is CASSLGQLYSNQPQHF. DNA of the CDR3: TGTGCCAGCAGTTTAGGGCAGCTTTATAGCAATCAGCCCCAGCATTTT.